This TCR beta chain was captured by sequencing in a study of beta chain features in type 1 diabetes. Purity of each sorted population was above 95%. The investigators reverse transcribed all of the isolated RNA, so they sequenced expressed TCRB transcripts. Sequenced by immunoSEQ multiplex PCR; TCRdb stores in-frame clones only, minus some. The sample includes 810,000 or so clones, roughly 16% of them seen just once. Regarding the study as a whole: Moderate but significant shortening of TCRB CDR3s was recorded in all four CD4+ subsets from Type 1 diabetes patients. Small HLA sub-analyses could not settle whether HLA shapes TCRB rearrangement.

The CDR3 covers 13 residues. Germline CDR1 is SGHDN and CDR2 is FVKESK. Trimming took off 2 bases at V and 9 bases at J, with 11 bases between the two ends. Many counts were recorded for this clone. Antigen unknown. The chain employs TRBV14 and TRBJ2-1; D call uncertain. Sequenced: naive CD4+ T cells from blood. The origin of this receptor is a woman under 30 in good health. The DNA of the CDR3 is TGTGCCAGCAGCCAATCGGGCATGGGTGAGCAGTTCTTC. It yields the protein CASSQSGMGEQFF. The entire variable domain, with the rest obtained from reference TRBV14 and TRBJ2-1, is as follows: EAGVTQFPSHSVIEKGQTVTLRCDPISGHDNLYWYRRVMGKEIKFLLHFVKESKQDESGMPNNRFLAERTGGTYSTLKVQPAELEDSGVYFCASSQSGMGEQFFGPGTRLTVL.